Sequencing of this TCR beta chain was carried out in a study of blood T cells in healthy people across ages. Each sample used at least 7 million PBMCs. This clonotype was detected a few times. A second PCR of about 7 to 12 cycles used a sample-barcoded 5' primer and a J-beta primer mix. Each cDNA molecule was tagged by a template-switch adaptor with 12 random nucleotides. TCRdb used MiXCR to reprocess the 5' RACE reads, holding one entry per CDR3 protein. Of approximately 580,000 distinct CDR3 sequences detected, under 30% appear once; the ten largest clones hold approximately 8.7%. The sample was also reused in another study, on T cells of mothers and their children. That paper notes: All extracted RNA went into cDNA synthesis, roughly 1.5 ug per 15 ul. At a sensitivity of about 100 clones per million clonotypes, no persistent microchimeric T cell clones appeared.

Material for sequencing was blood. The TCR sequence derives from a boy aged 5-17 years in good health.

CDR3 sequence (DNA): TGTGCCAGCTCGCCATCGATCAGGGGGCGGAAAGGCTACACCTTC. Amino acids: CASSPSIRGRKGYTF. The chain recombines TRBV18 with TRBJ1-2, with TRBD1 matching 8 bases. Germline V CDR1 and CDR2: KGHSH, LQKENI. V was pared by 6 bases and J by 8 bases, with 14 bases of the junction left unmatched. CDR3 length: 15 amino acids. Filled out from reference TRBV18 and TRBJ1-2, the complete variable domain reads NAGVMQNPRHLVRRRGQEARLRCSPMKGHSHVYWYRQLPEEGLKFMVYLQKENIIDESGMPKERFSAEFPKEGPSILRIQQVVRGDSAAYFCASSPSIRGRKGYTFGSGTRLTVV.